What follows are 24 T cell receptor beta chains derived from one specimen sequenced in a study of cytomegalovirus exposure and HLA in healthy donors. The data were produced by immunoSEQ multiplex PCR, yet TCRdb's version contains in-frame clones alone and is incomplete. Of 300,000 to 400,000 clones listed, approximately 86% were seen once; the top ten hold roughly 0.96%. The sample taken for sequencing was PBMCs. These receptors originate from a man aged 25-45 years in good health and CMV-seronegative.

This clone was counted a few times. The chain carries TRBV5-1 and TRBJ2-7, with a weak D call TRBD1 (5 bases). CDR1 and CDR2 from the germline V gene are SGHRS and YFSETQ. The CDR3 totals 14 residues. V lost 3 bases, J lost 2 bases, and 12 bases lay in between. CDR3 protein: CASSWTTATYEQYF. Here the CDR3 DNA reads TGCGCCAGCAGCTGGACGACAGCAACCTACGAGCAGTACTTC.

The rearrangement joins TRBV29-1 to TRBJ1-3, with 7 bases matching TRBD1. V was clipped by 3 bases and J by 0 bases; unmatched bases: 2. Looked up from germline, CDR1 is SQVTM and CDR2 is ANQGSEA. This CDR3 has 14 amino acids. CDR3: CSVDGTVSGNTIYF. The CDR3 bases are TGCAGCGTTGATGGGACAGTCTCTGGAAACACCATATATTTT.

This clone occurred once. V is TRBV5-1 and J is TRBJ2-3; the match to TRBD1 covers 7 bases. The junction had 3 bases not matched to a gene; V was cut back by 2 bases and J by 0 bases. The CDR3 has 15 residues. In germline, CDR1 is SGHRS, CDR2 YFSETQ. As DNA, the CDR3 is TGCGCCAGCAGCTTTCGGACAGGAAGCACAGATACGCAGTATTTT. Translating gives CASSFRTGSTDTQYF.

This rearrangement joins TRBV19 to TRBJ1-2, with D possibly TRBD1 on 6 matching bases. The germline V gene has CDR1 LNHDA and CDR2 SQIVND (reference sequence). The germline V and J ends were trimmed by 6 bases and 4 bases, with 15 bases remaining between them. This CDR3 is built from 14 residues. The chain's CDR3 is CASSPDSPFYGYTF. In nucleotides, the CDR3 is TGTGCCAGTAGCCCGGACAGCCCCTTCTATGGCTACACCTTC. The full variable domain, with the rest looked up from reference TRBV19 and TRBJ1-2, is DGGITQSPKYLFRKEGQNVTLSCEQNLNHDAMYWYRQDPGQGLRLIYYSQIVNDFQKGDIAEGYSVSREKKESFPLTVTSAQKNPTAFYLCASSPDSPFYGYTFGSGTRLTVV.

The chain has TRBV5-1 and TRBJ2-1, with D possibly TRBD1 on 6 matching bases. Germline loops: CDR1 SGHRS, CDR2 YFSETQ. This CDR3 spans 15 amino acids. Trimming removed 4 bases at V and 10 bases at J, with 21 bases between. Written as DNA, the CDR3 is TGCGCCAGCAGCCGGGACAATCTCACCCCGGGGGAGCAGTTCTTC. Its protein product is CASSRDNLTPGEQFF.

The V and J genes are TRBV7-6 and TRBJ2-1; 13 bases align to TRBD2. The CDR3 runs 15 residues. Germline CDR1 is SGHVS and CDR2 is FNYEAQ. After removal of 1 base from V and 15 bases from J, the junction contained 9 bases not matched to a gene. CDR3 sequence: CASSLGSTSGGAPFF. The DNA of the CDR3 is TGTGCCAGCAGCTTAGGTTCCACTAGCGGGGGGGCCCCGTTCTTC.

This chain links TRBV5-1 with TRBJ2-7, with a tentative D call TRBD1 (6 bases). This CDR3 contains 13 residues. Per germline, CDR1 SGHRS and CDR2 YFSETQ. V was pared by 9 bases and J by 5 bases, with 18 bases between. CDR3 sequence: CATGQGFTDEQYF. CDR3 DNA sequence: TGCGCCACCGGGCAGGGGTTTACCGACGAGCAGTACTTC.

The J gene is TRBJ2-5, the V gene TRBV7-9, with D possibly TRBD1 on 6 matching bases. The CDR3 extends over 15 amino acids. Germline V CDR1 and CDR2: SEHNR, FQNEAQ (reference sequence). The V end lost 1 base, the J end lost 1 base, and 10 bases lay between the germline ends. The DNA for the CDR3 is TGTGCCAGCAGCTTAGGAGGCAGGGGCCAAGAGACCCAGTACTTC. It encodes CASSLGGRGQETQYF. The whole variable domain, filled in from reference TRBV7-9 and TRBJ2-5, reads DTGVSQNPRHKITKRGQNVTFRCDPISEHNRLYWYRQTLGQGPEFLTYFQNEAQLEKSRLLSDRFSAERPKGSFSTLEIQRTEQGDSAMYLCASSLGGRGQETQYFGPGTRLLVL.

Here the CDR3 DNA reads TGTGCCAGCAGCTTGATCAGCTATGGCTACACCTTC. Its translation is CASSLISYGYTF. This sequence joins TRBV5-6 and TRBJ1-2; D not resolved. Germline V lookup: CDR1 SGHDT, CDR2 YYEEEE. The V gene lost 1 base and the J gene lost 4 bases, with 5 bases spanning the gap. The CDR3 has 12 amino acids.

The rearrangement joins TRBV5-4 to TRBJ1-2; 10 bases map to TRBD1. The trim removed 0 bases at V and 4 bases at J, leaving 3 bases unmatched. The CDR3 has 15 amino acids. Germline-derived CDR1 and CDR2 are SGHNT and YYREEE (reference sequence). Written as DNA, the CDR3 is TGTGCCAGCAGCTTGGGAGGGACAGGGGTCTATGGCTACACCTTC. It yields the protein CASSLGGTGVYGYTF.

This clone was seen once. The V gene is TRBV11-1, the J gene TRBJ2-1, with 8 positions matching TRBD1. The length of the CDR3 is 14 residues. Germline CDR1 reads SGHAT; CDR2 reads FQDESV (reference sequence). The J segment lost 12 bases and the V segment lost 3 bases, leaving 10 bases of the junction unmatched. Written as DNA, the CDR3 is TGTGCCAGCAGCTTCGGGGACAGGCGGGGCGGGCAGTTCTTC. Amino acids: CASSFGDRRGGQFF.

The chain couples TRBV11-2 to TRBJ2-7; no firm D call. CDR1 SGHAT and CDR2 FQNNGV come from the germline V gene. The CDR3 extends over 13 amino acids. The ends were cut back, 3 bases at V and 2 bases at J, with 8 bases in the middle. CDR3 in DNA: TGTGCCAGCAGCTTTCCCCCAACCTACGAGCAGTACTTC. Residues: CASSFPPTYEQYF.

The chain combines TRBV19 with TRBJ2-7, with D tentatively TRBD1 (6 bases). Germline lookup yields CDR1 LNHDA and CDR2 SQIVND (reference sequence). The CDR3 sequence is 15 residues long. V gave up 2 bases and J gave up 6 bases, with 17 bases separating them. CDR3 sequence reads: CASSISPGVFSEQYF. CDR3 coding DNA: TGTGCCAGTAGTATATCTCCAGGGGTTTTCTCCGAGCAGTACTTC. The full variable domain, its missing parts supplied by reference TRBV19 and TRBJ2-7, is DGGITQSPKYLFRKEGQNVTLSCEQNLNHDAMYWYRQDPGQGLRLIYYSQIVNDFQKGDIAEGYSVSREKKESFPLTVTSAQKNPTAFYLCASSISPGVFSEQYFGPGTRLTVT.

This clone showed up just once. The J gene is TRBJ2-1, the V gene TRBV27, with a weak D call TRBD2 (7 bases). V lost 0 bases to trimming and J lost 5 bases, with 14 bases between them. Germline V gene sequence: CDR1 MNHEY, CDR2 SMNVEV (reference sequence). This CDR3 spans 16 amino acids. The DNA for the CDR3 is TGTGCCAGCAGTTTATCGAGGGGGGGGGCGGACAATGAGCAGTTCTTC. Translated, it gives CASSLSRGGADNEQFF.

This chain links TRBV7-8 with TRBJ1-1, with 9 bases identical to TRBD1. The CDR3 is made up of 16 amino acids. Germline values: CDR1 SGHVS, CDR2 FQNEAQ. The J segment lost 0 bases and the V segment lost 5 bases, leaving 7 bases of the junction unmatched. The CDR3 DNA is TGTGCCAGCAGCCCCGGACAGGGGCGAATGAACACTGAAGCTTTCTTT. This gives the protein CASSPGQGRMNTEAFF. Using reference TRBV7-8 and TRBJ1-1 for the parts outside the CDR3, the full variable domain is GAGVSQSPRYKVAKRGQDVALRCDPISGHVSLFWYQQALGQGPEFLTYFQNEAQLDKSGLPSDRFFAERPEGSVSTLKIQRTQQEDSAVYLCASSPGQGRMNTEAFFGQGTRLTVV.

V usage is TRBV19 and J usage is TRBJ1-5; 8 bases match TRBD1. V gave up 2 bases and J gave up 4 bases; unmatched junction bases: 4. The CDR3 spans 15 residues. Germline CDR1 reads LNHDA; CDR2 reads SQIVND (reference sequence). CDR3 sequence: CASSIIQGANQPQHF. CDR3 DNA: TGTGCCAGTAGTATAATCCAGGGGGCTAATCAGCCCCAGCATTTT.

In its sample, this clone was seen a few times. The rearrangement links TRBV29-1 to TRBJ1-2; D possibly corresponds to TRBD1 (5 bases). The V end lost 4 bases, the J end lost 3 bases, and 9 bases lay between the germline ends. This CDR3 contains 12 residues. Germline CDR1 is SQVTM and CDR2 is ANQGSEA. CDR3 nucleotides: TGCAGCGTTGTCCAGGGATACTATGGCTACACCTTC. Translating gives CSVVQGYYGYTF. The variable domain in full, completed from reference TRBV29-1 and TRBJ1-2, reads SAVISQKPSRDICQRGTSLTIQCQVDSQVTMMFWYRQQPGQSLTLIATANQGSEATYESGFVIDKFPISRPNLTFSTLTVSNMSPEDSSIYLCSVVQGYYGYTFGSGTRLTVV.

To note about this clone: Other DNA variants within this sample encode the same CDR3. This chain uses TRBV6-5 with TRBJ2-6, with 9 bases matching TRBD1. The V gene's germline CDR1 is MNHEY and CDR2 SVGAGI. CDR3 length equals 15 residues. V was clipped by 5 bases and J by 2 bases; unmatched bases: 1. CDR3 amino acids: CASSRDRAGANVLTF. As DNA, the CDR3 is TGTGCCAGCAGTCGGGACAGGGCTGGGGCCAACGTCCTGACTTTC.

The chain couples TRBV5-1 to TRBJ2-7; 8 nucleotides align to TRBD1. V was clipped by 7 bases and J by 1 base; unmatched bases: 13. CDR1 is SGHRS, CDR2 YFSETQ, per germline. This CDR3 comprises 16 residues. The CDR3 DNA follows: TGCGCCAGCTCCAGGTCCGGACAGGGACAATCCTACGAGCAGTACTTC. Translation: CASSRSGQGQSYEQYF.

The chain has TRBV5-1 and TRBJ2-3, with 12 bases aligning to TRBD2. This CDR3 is built from 16 residues. Losses at the gene ends were 3 bases for V and 4 bases for J; bases not matched to a gene: 6. CDR1 SGHRS and CDR2 YFSETQ come from the germline V gene. DNA for the CDR3: TGCGCCAGCAGCTGGAGACTAGCGGGGGCCTCAGATACGCAGTATTTT. Amino acids: CASSWRLAGASDTQYF.

The rearrangement joins TRBV9 to TRBJ1-4; 7 nucleotides align to TRBD1. Germline CDR1 reads SGDLS; CDR2 reads YYNGEE. J gave up 7 bases and V 5 bases, and 8 bases lay outside the gene matches. This CDR3 region has 14 residues. CDR3 protein: CASSSTGWVEKLFF. The DNA for the CDR3 is TGTGCCAGCAGTTCGACAGGGTGGGTTGAAAAACTGTTTTTT.

This clone was counted once. The rearrangement links TRBV7-9 to TRBJ1-1, with D uncertain. This CDR3 has 11 residues. Germline CDR1 reads SEHNR; CDR2 reads FQNEAQ (reference sequence). V was cut by 0 bases and J by 8 bases, with 4 bases left in between. Written as DNA, the CDR3 is TGTGCCAGCAGCTTAGCAGAGGAAGCTTTCTTT. This translates into CASSLAEEAFF.

The CDR3: CASSITGEAYNSPLHF. The CDR3 region has the DNA TGTGCCAGCAGCATAACAGGGGAGGCGTATAATTCACCCCTCCACTTT. The rearrangement joins TRBV11-2 to TRBJ1-6, with 7 bases fitting TRBD1. The CDR3 is 16 amino acids. The J segment lost 4 bases and the V segment lost 5 bases, leaving 8 bases of the junction unmatched. CDR1 and CDR2 (germline): SGHAT, FQNNGV.

J is TRBJ1-1 and V is TRBV7-2, with D possibly matching TRBD1 (5 bases). From germline, CDR1 is SGHTA and CDR2 FQGNSA. The CDR3 has 15 amino acids. Trimming removed 3 bases from V and 6 bases from J, with 17 bases in between. This chain's CDR3 is CASSFWDSGGAEAFF. CDR3 sequence (DNA): TGTGCCAGCAGCTTTTGGGACTCTGGAGGGGCTGAAGCTTTCTTT.